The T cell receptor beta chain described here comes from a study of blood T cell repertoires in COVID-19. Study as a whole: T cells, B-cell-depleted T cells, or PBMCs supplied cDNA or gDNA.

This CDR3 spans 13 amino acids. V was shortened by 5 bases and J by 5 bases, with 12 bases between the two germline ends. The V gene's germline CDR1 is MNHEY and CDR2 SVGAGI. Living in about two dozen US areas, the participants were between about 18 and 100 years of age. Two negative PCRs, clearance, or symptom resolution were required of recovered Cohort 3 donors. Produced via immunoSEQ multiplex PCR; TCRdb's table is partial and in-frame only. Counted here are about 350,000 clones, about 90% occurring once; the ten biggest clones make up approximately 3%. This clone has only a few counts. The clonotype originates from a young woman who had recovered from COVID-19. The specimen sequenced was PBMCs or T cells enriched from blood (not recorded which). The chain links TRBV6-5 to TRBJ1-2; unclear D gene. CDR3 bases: TGTGCCAGCAGTCCCCCGGGAGCATATGGCTACACCTTC. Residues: CASSPPGAYGYTF.